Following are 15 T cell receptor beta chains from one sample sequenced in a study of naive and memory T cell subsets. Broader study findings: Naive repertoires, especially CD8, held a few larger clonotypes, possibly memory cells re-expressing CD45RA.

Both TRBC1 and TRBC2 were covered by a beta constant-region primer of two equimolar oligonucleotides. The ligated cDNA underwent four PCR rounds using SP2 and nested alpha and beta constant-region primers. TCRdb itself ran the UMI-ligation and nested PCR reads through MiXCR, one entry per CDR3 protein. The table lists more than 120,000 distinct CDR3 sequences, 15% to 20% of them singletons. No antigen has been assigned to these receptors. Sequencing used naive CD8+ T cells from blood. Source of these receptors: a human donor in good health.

The CDR3 here is CASSLDWEAIQPQHF. In nucleotides, the CDR3 is TGTGCCAGCAGTTTGGACTGGGAGGCGATTCAGCCCCAGCATTTT. This chain links TRBV28 with TRBJ1-5, with D hard to call. V lost 3 bases, J lost 6 bases, and 15 bases lay in between. Per the germline V gene, CDR1 is MDHEN and CDR2 is SYDVKM. This CDR3 has 15 amino acids.

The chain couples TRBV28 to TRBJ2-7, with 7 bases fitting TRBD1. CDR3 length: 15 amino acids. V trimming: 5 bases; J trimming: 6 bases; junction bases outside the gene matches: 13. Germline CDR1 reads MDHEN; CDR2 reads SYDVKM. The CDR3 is CASSPNRDSLLEQYF. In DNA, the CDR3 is TGTGCCAGCAGTCCAAACCGGGACAGTCTTCTCGAGCAGTACTTC.

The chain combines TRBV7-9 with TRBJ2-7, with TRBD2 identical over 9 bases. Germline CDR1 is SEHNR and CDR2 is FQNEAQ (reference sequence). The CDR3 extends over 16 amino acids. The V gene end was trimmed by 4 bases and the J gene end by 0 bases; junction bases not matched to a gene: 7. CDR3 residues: CASSSRTSESSYEQYF. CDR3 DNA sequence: TGTGCCAGCAGCTCGAGGACTAGCGAGAGCTCCTACGAGCAGTACTTC.

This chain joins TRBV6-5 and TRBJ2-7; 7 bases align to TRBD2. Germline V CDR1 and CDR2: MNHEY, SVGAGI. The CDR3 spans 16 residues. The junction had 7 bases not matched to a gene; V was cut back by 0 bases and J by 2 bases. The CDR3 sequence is CASSYSGSSGAYEQYF. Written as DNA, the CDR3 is TGTGCCAGCAGTTACTCTGGGTCTAGCGGAGCCTACGAGCAGTACTTC.

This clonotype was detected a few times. This CDR3 reads CASSPTDRGLNEQFF. In DNA, the CDR3 is TGTGCCAGCAGTCCCACGGACAGGGGGCTCAATGAGCAGTTCTTC. The chain couples TRBV6-5 to TRBJ2-1, with 11 bases matching TRBD1. Germline CDR1 is MNHEY and CDR2 is SVGAGI. V was pared by 5 bases and J by 6 bases, with 6 bases of the junction left unmatched. CDR3 size: 15 residues.

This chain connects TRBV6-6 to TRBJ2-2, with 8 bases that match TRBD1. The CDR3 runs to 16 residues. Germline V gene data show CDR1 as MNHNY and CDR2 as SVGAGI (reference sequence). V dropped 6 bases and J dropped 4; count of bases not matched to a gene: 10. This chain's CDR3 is CASSPTGGLSTGELFF. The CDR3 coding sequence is TGTGCCAGCAGCCCAACAGGGGGACTTAGCACCGGGGAGCTGTTTTTT.

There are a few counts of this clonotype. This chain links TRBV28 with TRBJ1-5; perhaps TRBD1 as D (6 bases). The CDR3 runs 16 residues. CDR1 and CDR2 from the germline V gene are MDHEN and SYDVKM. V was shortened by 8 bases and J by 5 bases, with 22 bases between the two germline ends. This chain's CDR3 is CASRGGMTGRYQPQHF. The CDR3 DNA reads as TGTGCCAGCCGTGGGGGGATGACAGGTCGATATCAGCCCCAGCATTTT.

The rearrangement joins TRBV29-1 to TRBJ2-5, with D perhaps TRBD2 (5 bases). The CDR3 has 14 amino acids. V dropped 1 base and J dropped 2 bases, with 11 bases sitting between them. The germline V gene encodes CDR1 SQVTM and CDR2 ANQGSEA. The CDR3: CSVEARGIQETQYF. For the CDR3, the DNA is TGCAGCGTTGAAGCGCGAGGGATTCAAGAGACCCAGTACTTC.

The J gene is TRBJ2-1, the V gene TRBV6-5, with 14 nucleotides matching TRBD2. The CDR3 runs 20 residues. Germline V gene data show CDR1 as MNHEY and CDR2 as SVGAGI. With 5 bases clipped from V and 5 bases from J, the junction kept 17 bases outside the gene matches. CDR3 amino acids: CASSHRPGTSGRVLNNEQFF. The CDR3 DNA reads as TGTGCCAGCAGTCACCGTCCCGGGACTAGCGGGAGAGTGCTTAACAATGAGCAGTTCTTC.

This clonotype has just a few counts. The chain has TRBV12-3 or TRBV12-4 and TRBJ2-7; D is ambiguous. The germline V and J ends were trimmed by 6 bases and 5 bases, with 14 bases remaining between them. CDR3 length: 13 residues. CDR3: CASSPLWADEQYF. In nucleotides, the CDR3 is TGTGCCAGCAGCCCTCTATGGGCGGACGAGCAGTACTTC.

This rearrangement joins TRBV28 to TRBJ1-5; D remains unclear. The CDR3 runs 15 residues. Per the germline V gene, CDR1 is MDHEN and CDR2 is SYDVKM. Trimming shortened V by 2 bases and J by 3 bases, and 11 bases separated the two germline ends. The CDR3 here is CASSLRGIDNQPQHF. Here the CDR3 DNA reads TGTGCCAGCAGTTTAAGAGGGATCGACAATCAGCCCCAGCATTTT.

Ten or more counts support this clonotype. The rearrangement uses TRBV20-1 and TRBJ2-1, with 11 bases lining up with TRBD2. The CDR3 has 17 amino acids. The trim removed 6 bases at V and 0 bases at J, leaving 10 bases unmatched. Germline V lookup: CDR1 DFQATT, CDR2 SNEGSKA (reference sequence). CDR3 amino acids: CSALSGRAVTSYNEQFF. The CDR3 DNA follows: TGCAGTGCACTTAGCGGGAGGGCCGTGACCTCCTACAATGAGCAGTTCTTC.

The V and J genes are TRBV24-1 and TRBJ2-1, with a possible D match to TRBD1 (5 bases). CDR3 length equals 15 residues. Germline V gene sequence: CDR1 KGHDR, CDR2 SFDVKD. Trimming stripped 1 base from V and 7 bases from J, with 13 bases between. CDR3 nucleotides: TGTGCCACCAGTGATTTTGGGGCACCTGAGAATGAGCAGTTCTTC. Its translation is CATSDFGAPENEQFF.

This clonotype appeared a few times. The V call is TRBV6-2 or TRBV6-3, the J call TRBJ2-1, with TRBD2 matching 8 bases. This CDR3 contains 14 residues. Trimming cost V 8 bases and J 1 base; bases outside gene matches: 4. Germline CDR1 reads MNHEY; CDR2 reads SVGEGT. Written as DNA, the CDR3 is TGTGCCAGCGGTACGGGAGGGTCCTACAATGAGCAGTTCTTC. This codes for CASGTGGSYNEQFF.

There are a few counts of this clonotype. As DNA, the CDR3 is TGTGCCAGCAGTTTGGTAACAGGGTCCGGTGAAAAACTGTTTTTT. It translates to CASSLVTGSGEKLFF. V gene TRBV27 combines with J gene TRBJ1-4; TRBD1 is a possible D gene (6 bases). The germline V gene has CDR1 MNHEY and CDR2 SMNVEV (reference sequence). V was trimmed by 3 bases and J by 7 bases, leaving 15 bases between them. This CDR3 region has 15 residues.